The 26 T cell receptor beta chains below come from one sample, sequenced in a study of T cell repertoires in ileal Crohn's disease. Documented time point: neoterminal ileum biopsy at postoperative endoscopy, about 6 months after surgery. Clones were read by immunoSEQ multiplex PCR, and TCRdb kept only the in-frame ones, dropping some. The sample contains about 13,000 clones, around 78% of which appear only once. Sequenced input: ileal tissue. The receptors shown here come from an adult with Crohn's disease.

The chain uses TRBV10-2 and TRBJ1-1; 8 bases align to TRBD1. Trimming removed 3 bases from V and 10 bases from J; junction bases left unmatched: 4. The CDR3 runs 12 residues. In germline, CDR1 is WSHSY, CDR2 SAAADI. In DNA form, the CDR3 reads TGCGCCAGCAGTGAAAGACAGGGGCGAGCTTTCTTT. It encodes CASSERQGRAFF.

CDR3 in amino acids: CASSYQGLEAFF. In DNA, the CDR3 is TGTGCCAGCAGCTACCAGGGACTTGAAGCTTTCTTT. The chain recombines TRBV7-9 with TRBJ1-1; D is possibly TRBD1 (5 bases). Germline V gene lookup returns CDR1 SEHNR and CDR2 FQNEAQ (reference sequence). This CDR3 spans 12 amino acids. V was clipped by 4 bases and J by 7 bases, with 10 bases between them.

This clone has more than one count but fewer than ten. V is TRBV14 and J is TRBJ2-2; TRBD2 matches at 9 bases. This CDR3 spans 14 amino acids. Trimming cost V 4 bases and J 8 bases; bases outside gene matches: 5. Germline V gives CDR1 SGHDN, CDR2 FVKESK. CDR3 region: CASSPGLAVGELFF. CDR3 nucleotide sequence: TGTGCCAGCAGCCCGGGACTAGCAGTTGGGGAGCTGTTTTTT. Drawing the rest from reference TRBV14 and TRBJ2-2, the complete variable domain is EAGVTQFPSHSVIEKGQTVTLRCDPISGHDNLYWYRRVMGKEIKFLLHFVKESKQDESGMPNNRFLAERTGGTYSTLKVQPAELEDSGVYFCASSPGLAVGELFFGEGSRLTVL.

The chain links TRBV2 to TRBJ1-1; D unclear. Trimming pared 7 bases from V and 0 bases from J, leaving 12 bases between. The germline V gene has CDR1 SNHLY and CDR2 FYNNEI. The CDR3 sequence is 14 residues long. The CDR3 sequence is CASIVDGMNTEAFF. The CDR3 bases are TGTGCCAGCATAGTAGACGGGATGAACACTGAAGCTTTCTTT.

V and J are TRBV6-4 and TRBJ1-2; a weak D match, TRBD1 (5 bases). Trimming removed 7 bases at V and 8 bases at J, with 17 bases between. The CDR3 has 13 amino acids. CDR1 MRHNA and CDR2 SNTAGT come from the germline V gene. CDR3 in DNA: TGTGCCAGCACCCCTTCGCGGAGGGGAGGCTACACCTTC. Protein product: CASTPSRRGGYTF.

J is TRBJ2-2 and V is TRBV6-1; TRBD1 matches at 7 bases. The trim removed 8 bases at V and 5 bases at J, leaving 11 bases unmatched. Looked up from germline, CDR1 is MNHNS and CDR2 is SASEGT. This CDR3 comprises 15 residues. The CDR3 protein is CASHPPGTETGELFF. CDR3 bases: TGTGCCAGCCACCCCCCGGGGACAGAGACCGGGGAGCTGTTTTTT.

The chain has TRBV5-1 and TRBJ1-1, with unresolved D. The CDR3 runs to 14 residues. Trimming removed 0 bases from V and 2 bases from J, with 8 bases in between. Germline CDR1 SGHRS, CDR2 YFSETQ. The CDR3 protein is CASSLVAGNTEAFF. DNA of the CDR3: TGCGCCAGCAGCTTGGTGGCAGGTAACACTGAAGCTTTCTTT.

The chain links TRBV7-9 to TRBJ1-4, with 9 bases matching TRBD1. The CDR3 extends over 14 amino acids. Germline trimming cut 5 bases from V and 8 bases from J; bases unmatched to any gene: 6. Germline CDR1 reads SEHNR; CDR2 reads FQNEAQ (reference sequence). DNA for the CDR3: TGTGCCAGCAGCCCGGGACAGGGACGCGAAAAACTGTTTTTT. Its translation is CASSPGQGREKLFF.

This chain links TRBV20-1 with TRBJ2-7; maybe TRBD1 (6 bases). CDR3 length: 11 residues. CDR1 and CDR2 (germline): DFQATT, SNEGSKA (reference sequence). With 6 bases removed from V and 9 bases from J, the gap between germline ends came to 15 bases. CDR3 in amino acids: CSAPKQGTQYF. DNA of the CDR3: TGCAGTGCCCCGAAACAGGGCACGCAGTACTTC.

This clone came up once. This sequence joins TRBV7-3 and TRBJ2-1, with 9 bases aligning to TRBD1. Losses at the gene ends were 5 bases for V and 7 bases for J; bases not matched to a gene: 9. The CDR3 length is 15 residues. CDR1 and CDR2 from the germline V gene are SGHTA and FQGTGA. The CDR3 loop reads CASSLRDREVNEQFF. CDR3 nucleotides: TGTGCCAGCAGCCTCCGGGACAGGGAAGTAAATGAGCAGTTCTTC.

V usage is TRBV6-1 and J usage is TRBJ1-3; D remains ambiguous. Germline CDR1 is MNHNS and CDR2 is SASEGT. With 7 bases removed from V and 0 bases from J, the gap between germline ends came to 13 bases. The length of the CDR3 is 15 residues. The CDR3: CASNPGRFSGNTIYF. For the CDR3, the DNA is TGTGCCAGCAATCCAGGCCGGTTCTCTGGAAACACCATATATTTT.

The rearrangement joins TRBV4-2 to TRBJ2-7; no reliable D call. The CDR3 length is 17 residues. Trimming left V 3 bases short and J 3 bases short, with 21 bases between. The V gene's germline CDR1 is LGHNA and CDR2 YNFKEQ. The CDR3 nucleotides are TGTGCCAGCAGCCAGGGCCCGCAGCCCTCAACCCTCTACGAGCAGTACTTC. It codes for CASSQGPQPSTLYEQYF.

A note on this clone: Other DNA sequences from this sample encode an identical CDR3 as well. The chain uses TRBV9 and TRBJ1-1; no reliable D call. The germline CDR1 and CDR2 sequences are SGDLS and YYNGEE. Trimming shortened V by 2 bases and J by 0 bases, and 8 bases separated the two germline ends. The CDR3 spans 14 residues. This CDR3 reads CASSVSHMNTEAFF. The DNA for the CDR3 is TGTGCCAGCAGCGTTTCACACATGAACACTGAAGCTTTCTTT. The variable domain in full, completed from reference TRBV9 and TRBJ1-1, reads DSGVTQTPKHLITATGQRVTLRCSPRSGDLSVYWYQQSLDQGLQFLIQYYNGEERAKGNILERFSAQQFPDLHSELNLSSLELGDSALYFCASSVSHMNTEAFFGQGTRLTVV.

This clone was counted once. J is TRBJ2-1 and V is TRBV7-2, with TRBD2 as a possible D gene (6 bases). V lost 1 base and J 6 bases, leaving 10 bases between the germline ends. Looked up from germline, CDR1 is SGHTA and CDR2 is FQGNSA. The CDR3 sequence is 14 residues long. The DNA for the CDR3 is TGTGCCAGCAGCTTAGATCTAGCGCGCAATGAGCAGTTCTTC. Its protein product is CASSLDLARNEQFF.

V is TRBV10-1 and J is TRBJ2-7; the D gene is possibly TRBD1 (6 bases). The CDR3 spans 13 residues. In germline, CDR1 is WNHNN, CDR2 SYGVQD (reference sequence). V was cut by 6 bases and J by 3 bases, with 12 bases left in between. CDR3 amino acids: CASSQDSVYEQYF. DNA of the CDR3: TGCGCCAGCAGCCAGGACAGCGTCTACGAGCAGTACTTC.

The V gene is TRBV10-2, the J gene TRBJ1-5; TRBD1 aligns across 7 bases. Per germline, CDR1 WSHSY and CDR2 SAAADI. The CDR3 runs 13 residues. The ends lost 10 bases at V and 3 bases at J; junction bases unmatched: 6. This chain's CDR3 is CATRDSLNQPQHF. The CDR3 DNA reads TGCGCCACCCGGGACAGCCTCAATCAGCCCCAGCATTTT.

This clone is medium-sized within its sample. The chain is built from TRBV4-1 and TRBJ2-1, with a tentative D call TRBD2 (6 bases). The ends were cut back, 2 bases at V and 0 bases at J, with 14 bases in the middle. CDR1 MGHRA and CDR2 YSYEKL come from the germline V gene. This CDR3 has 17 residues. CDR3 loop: CASSQKGGVSSYNEQFF. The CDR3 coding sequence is TGCGCCAGCAGCCAAAAGGGCGGGGTGAGCTCCTACAATGAGCAGTTCTTC.

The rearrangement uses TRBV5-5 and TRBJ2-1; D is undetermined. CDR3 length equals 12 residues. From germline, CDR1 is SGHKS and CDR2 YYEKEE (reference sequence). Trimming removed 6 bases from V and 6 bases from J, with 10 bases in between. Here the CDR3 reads CASTFRVNEQFF. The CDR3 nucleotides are TGTGCCAGCACCTTTCGAGTCAATGAGCAGTTCTTC.

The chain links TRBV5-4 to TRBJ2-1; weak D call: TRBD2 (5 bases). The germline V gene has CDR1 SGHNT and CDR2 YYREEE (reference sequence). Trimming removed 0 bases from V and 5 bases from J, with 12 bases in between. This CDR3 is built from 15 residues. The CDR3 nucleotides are TGTGCCAGCAGCTTGGTCCCTAGCCAGGACAATGAGCAGTTCTTC. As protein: CASSLVPSQDNEQFF.

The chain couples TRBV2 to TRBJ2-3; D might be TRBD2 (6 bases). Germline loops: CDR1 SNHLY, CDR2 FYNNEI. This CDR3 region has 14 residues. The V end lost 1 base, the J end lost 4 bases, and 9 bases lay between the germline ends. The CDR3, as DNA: TGTGCCAGCAGTGAAGGGGGGGATCCAGATACGCAGTATTTT. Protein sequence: CASSEGGDPDTQYF. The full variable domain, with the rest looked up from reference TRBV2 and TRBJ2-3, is EPEVTQTPSHQVTQMGQEVILRCVPISNHLYFYWYRQILGQKVEFLVSFYNNEISEKSEIFDDQFSVERPDGSNFTLKIRSTKLEDSAMYFCASSEGGDPDTQYFGPGTRLTVL.

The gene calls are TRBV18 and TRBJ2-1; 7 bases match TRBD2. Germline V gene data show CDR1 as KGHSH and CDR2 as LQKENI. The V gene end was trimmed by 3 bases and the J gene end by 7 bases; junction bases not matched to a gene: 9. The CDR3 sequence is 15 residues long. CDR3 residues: CASSPLAVGPNEQFF. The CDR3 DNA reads TGTGCCAGCTCACCTCTAGCGGTGGGGCCAAATGAGCAGTTCTTC.

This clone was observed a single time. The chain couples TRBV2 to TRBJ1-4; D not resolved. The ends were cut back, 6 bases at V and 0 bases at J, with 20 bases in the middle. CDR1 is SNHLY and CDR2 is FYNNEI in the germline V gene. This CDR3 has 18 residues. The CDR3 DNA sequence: TGTGCCAGCAGGTCAAAAGGGATCCTAGCTGCAACTAATGAAAAACTGTTTTTT. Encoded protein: CASRSKGILAATNEKLFF.

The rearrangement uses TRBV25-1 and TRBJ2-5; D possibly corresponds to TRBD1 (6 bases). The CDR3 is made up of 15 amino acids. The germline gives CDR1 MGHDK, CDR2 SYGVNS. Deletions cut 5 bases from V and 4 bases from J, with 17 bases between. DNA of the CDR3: TGTGCCAGCAGTACCCCAGGTGGGGGCGGAGAGACCCAGTACTTC. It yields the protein CASSTPGGGGETQYF.

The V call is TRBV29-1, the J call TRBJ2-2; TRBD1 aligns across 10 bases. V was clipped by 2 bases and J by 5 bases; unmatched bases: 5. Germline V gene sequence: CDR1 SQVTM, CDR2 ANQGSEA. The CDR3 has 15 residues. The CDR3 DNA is TGCAGCGTTGAACCGACAGGGGGCTGGACCGGGGAGCTGTTTTTT. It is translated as CSVEPTGGWTGELFF.

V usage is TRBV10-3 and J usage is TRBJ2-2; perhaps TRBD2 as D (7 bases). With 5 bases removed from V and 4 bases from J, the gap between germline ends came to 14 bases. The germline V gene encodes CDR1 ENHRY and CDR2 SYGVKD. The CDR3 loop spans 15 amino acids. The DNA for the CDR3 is TGTGCCATCAGTTCGGGGGGCGGCAGCACCGGGGAGCTGTTTTTT. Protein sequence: CAISSGGGSTGELFF.

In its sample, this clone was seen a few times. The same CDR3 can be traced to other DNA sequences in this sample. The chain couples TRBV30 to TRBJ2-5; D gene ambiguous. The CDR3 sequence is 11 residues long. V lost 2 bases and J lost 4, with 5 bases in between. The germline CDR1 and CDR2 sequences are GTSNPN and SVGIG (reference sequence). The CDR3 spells CAWSYRETQYF. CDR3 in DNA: TGTGCCTGGAGTTACAGAGAGACCCAGTACTTC.